This entry is about one T cell receptor (beta chain). The target antigen is unknown. The CDR3 length is 16 residues. V dropped 5 bases and J dropped 2 bases, with 16 bases sitting between them. From germline, CDR1 is SGHTA and CDR2 FQGNSA. These data belong to a study of blood T cells in healthy people across ages. Study-wide results and limits: Unknown CMV status may confound age-related changes in expanded clones. Fewer expanded clones and more diversity marked long-lived versus aged donors.

Primers used in a second PCR of about 6 to 12 cycles were a sample-barcoded 5' primer and a J-beta primer mix. TCRdb recomputed calls from the 5' RACE reads with MiXCR, one row per CDR3 protein. The data show about 760,000 distinct CDR3 sequences, roughly 25% seen once. Russia was home to the donors, healthy Caucasian individuals aged about 6 to 90. These sequences were also reported in another study, on T cells of mothers and their children.

This clonotype was obtained from a boy between 10 and 17 years old in good health. The sample was blood. The chain uses TRBV7-2 and TRBJ1-3; a weak D match, TRBD1 (5 bases). The CDR3 nucleotides are TGTGCCAGCAGCGTCTCTCCGGGGGGGGCTGGAAACACCATATATTTT. This translates into CASSVSPGGAGNTIYF.